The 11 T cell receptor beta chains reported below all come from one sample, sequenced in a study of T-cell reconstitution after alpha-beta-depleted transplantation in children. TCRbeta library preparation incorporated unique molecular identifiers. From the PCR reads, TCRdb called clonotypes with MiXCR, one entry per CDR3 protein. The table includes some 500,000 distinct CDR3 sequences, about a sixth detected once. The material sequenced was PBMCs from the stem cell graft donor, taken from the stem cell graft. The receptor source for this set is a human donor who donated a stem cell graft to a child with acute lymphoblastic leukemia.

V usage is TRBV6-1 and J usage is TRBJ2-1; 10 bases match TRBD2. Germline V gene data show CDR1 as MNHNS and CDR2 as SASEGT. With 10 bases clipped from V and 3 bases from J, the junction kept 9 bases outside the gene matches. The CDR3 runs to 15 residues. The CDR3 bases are TGTGCCACCAGAAAAGGACTAGCGGACTACAATGAGCAGTTCTTC. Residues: CATRKGLADYNEQFF.

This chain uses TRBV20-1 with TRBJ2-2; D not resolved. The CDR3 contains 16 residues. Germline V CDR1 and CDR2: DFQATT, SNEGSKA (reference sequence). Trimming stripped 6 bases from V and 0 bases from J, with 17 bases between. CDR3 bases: TGCAGTGCCGAATCTCTAAAGGTACCGAACACCGGGGAGCTGTTTTTT. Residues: CSAESLKVPNTGELFF.

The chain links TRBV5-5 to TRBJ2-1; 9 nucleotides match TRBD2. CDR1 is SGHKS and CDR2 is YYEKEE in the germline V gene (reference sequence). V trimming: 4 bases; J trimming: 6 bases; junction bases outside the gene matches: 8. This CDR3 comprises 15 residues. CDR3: CASSGPGLATNEQFF. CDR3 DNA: TGTGCCAGCAGCGGACCGGGACTAGCTACCAATGAGCAGTTCTTC.

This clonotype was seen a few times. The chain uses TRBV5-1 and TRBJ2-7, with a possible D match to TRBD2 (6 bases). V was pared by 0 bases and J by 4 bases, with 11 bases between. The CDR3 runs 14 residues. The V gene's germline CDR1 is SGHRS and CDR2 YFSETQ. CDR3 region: CASSLVPGTYEQYF. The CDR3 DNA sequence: TGCGCCAGCAGCTTGGTTCCAGGGACTTACGAGCAGTACTTC.

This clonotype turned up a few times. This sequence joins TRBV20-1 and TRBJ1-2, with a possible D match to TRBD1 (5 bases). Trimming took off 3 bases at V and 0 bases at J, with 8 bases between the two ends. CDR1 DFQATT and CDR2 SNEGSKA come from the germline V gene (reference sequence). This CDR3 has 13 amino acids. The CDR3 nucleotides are TGCAGTGCTAGCCGGGGGACTAACTATGGCTACACCTTC. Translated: CSASRGTNYGYTF.

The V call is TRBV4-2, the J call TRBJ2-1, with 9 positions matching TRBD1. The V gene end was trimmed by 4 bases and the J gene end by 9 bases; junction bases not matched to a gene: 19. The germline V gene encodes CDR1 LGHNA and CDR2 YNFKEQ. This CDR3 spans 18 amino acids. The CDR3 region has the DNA TGTGCCAGCAGCCCCCAGGGGCCTTTTTCTCTGACAGGGGGTGAGCAGTTCTTC. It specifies CASSPQGPFSLTGGEQFF.

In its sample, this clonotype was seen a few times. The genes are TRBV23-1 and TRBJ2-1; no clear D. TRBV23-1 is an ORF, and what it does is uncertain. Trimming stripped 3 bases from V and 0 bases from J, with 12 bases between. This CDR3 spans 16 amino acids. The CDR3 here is CASSHPGPSSYNEQFF. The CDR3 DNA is TGCGCCAGCAGTCATCCTGGGCCGAGCTCCTACAATGAGCAGTTCTTC.

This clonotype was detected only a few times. CDR3 DNA sequence: TGTGCCAGCGGGACAGGGGGGAACACTGAAGCTTTCTTT. This encodes CASGTGGNTEAFF. The chain has TRBV12-3 or TRBV12-4 and TRBJ1-1; 11 nucleotides agree with TRBD1. The CDR3 is made up of 13 amino acids. The ends lost 8 bases at V and 1 base at J; junction bases unmatched: 0.

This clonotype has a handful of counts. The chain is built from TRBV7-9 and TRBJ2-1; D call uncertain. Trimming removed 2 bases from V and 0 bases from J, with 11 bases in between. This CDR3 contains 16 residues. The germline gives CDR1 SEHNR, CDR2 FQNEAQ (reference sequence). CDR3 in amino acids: CASSLRVESSYNEQFF. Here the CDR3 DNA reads TGTGCCAGCAGCTTAAGGGTCGAGAGCTCCTACAATGAGCAGTTCTTC.

The CDR3 is CASSLAGLAGVKWNTGELFF. The DNA for the CDR3 is TGCGCCAGCAGCTTGGCCGGACTAGCGGGAGTTAAGTGGAACACCGGGGAGCTGTTTTTT. J is TRBJ2-2 and V is TRBV5-1; 13 nucleotides agree with TRBD2. J gave up 1 base and V 0 bases, and 9 bases lay outside the gene matches. CDR3 size: 20 residues. CDR1 SGHRS and CDR2 YFSETQ come from the germline V gene.

In nucleotides, the CDR3 is TGCAGTGCTAGAGATTTGCCTAGCACAGATACGCAGTATTTT. Protein product: CSARDLPSTDTQYF. The J gene is TRBJ2-3, the V gene TRBV20-1; D not resolved. Germline loops: CDR1 DFQATT, CDR2 SNEGSKA (reference sequence). The CDR3 has 14 residues. V was cut by 0 bases and J by 0 bases, with 7 bases left in between.